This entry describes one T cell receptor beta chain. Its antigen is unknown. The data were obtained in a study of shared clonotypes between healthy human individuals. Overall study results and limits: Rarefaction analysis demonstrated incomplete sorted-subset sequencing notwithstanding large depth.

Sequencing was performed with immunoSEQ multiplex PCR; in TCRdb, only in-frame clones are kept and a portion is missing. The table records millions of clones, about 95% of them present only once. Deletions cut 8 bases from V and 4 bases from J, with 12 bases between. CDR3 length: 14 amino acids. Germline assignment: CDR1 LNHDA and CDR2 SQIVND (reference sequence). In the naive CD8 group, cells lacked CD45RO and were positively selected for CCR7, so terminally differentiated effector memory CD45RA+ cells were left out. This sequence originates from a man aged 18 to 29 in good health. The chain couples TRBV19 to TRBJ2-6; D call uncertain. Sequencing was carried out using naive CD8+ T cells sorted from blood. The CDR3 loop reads CASVPDAGANVLTF. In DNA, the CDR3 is TGTGCCAGTGTACCAGATGCCGGGGCCAACGTCCTGACTTTC.